The clone carrying this T cell receptor (beta chain) was counted only a few times. What it binds is unknown. This entry comes from a study of a mutant IDH1 vaccine in newly diagnosed glioma. About the study: Patients under treatment included around 60% males and approximately 38% females and had a mean age of roughly 43 years. Earlier care involved radiotherapy, temozolomide, or both, and the majority received both.

The CDR3 totals 14 residues. The V and J ends lost 9 bases and 2 bases, in that order; junction bases with no gene match: 7. Germline V gene sequence: CDR1 LNHDA, CDR2 SQIVND (reference sequence). Study results and caveats: Pseudoprogression looked unconnected to shifts in top peripheral T cell clonotypes. The occurrence of vaccine-induced immune responses was seen in 80% to 95% of patients.

Documented time point: baseline, week 1 (first vaccination visit). Treatment: pre-vaccination baseline after standard-of-care therapy. The data were produced by immunoSEQ multiplex PCR, yet TCRdb's version contains in-frame clones alone and is incomplete. The table records about 98,000 clones, around 90% of them present only once. The clonotype originates from a woman in her forties or fifties with glioma. The sample consisted of PBMCs, taken from a glioma patient treated with radiotherapy, temozolomide or both. The chain joins TRBV19 to TRBJ1-3; 7 positions match TRBD1. CDR3 sequence: CARQRGGTGNTIYF. CDR3 bases: TGTGCCAGGCAGAGAGGGGGCACTGGAAACACCATATATTTT.